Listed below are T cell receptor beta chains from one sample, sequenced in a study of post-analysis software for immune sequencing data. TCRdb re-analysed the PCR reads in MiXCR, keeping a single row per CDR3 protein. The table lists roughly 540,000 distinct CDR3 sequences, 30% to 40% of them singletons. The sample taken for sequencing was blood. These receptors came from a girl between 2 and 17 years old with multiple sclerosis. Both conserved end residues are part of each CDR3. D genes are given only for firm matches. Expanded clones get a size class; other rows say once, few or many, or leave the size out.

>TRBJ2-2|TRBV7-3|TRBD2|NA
CASSIAGGQNTGELFF
TGTGCCAGCAGCATCGCGGGGGGCCAGAACACCGGGGAGCTGTTTTTT
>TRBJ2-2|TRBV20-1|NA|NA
CSAPTAGSTGELFF
TGCAGTGCCCCGACCGCAGGGTCCACCGGGGAGCTGTTTTTT
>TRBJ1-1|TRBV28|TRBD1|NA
CASRQGSENTEAFF
TGTGCGAGCAGACAGGGCTCCGAGAACACTGAAGCTTTCTTT
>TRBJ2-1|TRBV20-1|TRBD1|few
CRAIGQGSSYNEQFF
TGCAGAGCTATTGGACAGGGAAGCTCCTACAATGAGCAGTTCTTC
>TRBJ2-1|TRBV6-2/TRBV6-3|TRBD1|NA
CASSYSRDREGTEQFF
TGTGCCAGCAGTTACTCGAGGGACAGGGAAGGGACTGAGCAGTTCTTC
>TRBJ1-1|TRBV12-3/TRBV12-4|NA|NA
CASSRKTGHTEAFF
TGTGCCAGCAGCCGGAAAACAGGGCACACTGAAGCTTTCTTT
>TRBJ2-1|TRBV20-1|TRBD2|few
CSALPALLAGGSYNEQFF
TGCAGTGCCCTACCCGCCTTACTAGCGGGGGGGTCCTACAATGAGCAGTTCTTC
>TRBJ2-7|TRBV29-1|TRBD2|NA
CSVEGTSREQYF
TGCAGCGTTGAGGGGACTAGTCGCGAGCAGTACTTC
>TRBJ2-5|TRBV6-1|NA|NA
CASSAVSETQYF
TGTGCCAGCAGTGCGGTGTCAGAGACCCAGTACTTC
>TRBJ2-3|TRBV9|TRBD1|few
CASSVGPYWDRATDTQYF
TGTGCCAGCAGCGTAGGCCCGTATTGGGACAGGGCCACAGATACGCAGTATTTT
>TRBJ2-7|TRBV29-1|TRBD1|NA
CSAVTGGNEQYF
TGCAGCGCTGTGACAGGGGGCAACGAGCAGTACTTC
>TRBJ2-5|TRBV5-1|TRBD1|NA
CASSPEGTGDGNYNEQYF
TGCGCCAGCAGCCCGGAGGGGACAGGAGATGGAAATTACAATGAGCAGTACTTC
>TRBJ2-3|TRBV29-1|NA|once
CGVEEGISSTDTQYF
TGCGGCGTTGAAGAGGGGATTAGTAGCACAGATACGCAGTATTTT
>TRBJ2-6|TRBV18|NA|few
CASSTGSGVTANVLTF
TGTGCCAGCTCAACGGGATCGGGGGTTACGGCCAACGTCCTGACTTTC
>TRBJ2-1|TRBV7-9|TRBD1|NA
CASSPDRDRGDEQFF
TGTGCCAGCAGCCCCGACAGGGACCGAGGCGATGAGCAGTTCTTC
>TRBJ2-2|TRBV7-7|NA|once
CASSLRSGPNTGELFF
TGTGCCAGCAGCTTACGCTCAGGCCCGAACACCGGGGAGCTGTTTTTT
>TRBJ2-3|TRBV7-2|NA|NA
CASSLDPYPGDTQYF
TGTGCCAGCAGCTTAGACCCCTACCCCGGGGATACGCAGTATTTT